This TCR beta chain was recorded in a study of T cell responses to AZD1222 COVID-19 vaccine. Germline lookup yields CDR1 SGHAT and CDR2 FQNNGV. V was clipped by 0 bases and J by 7 bases; unmatched bases: 5. The CDR3 extends over 15 amino acids. Concerning this clone itself: Its antigen is undetermined.

Study outcomes and limitations: Vaccine-associated CD4 TCRs ranged over spike, dominating at 160-218 and 743-854. Most donors were white British and more were female, and clonal diversity was possibly underestimated. The breadth and depth of Spike-specific TCRs increased once two AZD1222 doses had been given.

Sequencing used immunoSEQ multiplex PCR; TCRdb keeps in-frame clones, though not all of them. The profile shows about 130,000 clones, over 90% of them singletons. The V call is TRBV11-2, the J call TRBJ1-4; TRBD1 aligns across 7 bases. This sample comprised peripheral blood, obtained on day 0 of AZD1222 vaccination. The origin of this receptor is an adult in good health. The CDR3 sequence: CASSLDPGGFEKLFF. CDR3 bases: TGTGCCAGCAGCTTAGACCCAGGGGGATTTGAAAAACTGTTTTTT.